The sequence of this TCR beta chain was determined in a study of early T cells in non-severe SARS-CoV-2 infection. This clonotype was recorded a few times. Its antigen is undetermined. Trimming took 7 bases from V and 4 from J; bases not matched to a gene: 10. CDR1 is SGHTA, CDR2 FQGNSA, per germline. The CDR3 consists of 17 residues. Individually, cDNA molecules had unique molecular identifiers attached to them. TCRdb fed the 5' RACE reads into MiXCR, producing one record per CDR3 protein. Found here are about 53,000 distinct CDR3 sequences, less than 15% of them singletons; the top ten hold 2% to 3%. Study results and caveats: Matches to VDJdb favored anti-spike CD8 responses and missed private and CD4 specificities.

The TCR originated in an adult who was a healthcare worker with PCR-confirmed SARS-CoV-2 infection or an uninfected control (not recorded which). The chain links TRBV7-2 to TRBJ2-3; 14 positions agree with TRBD2. The sample here was whole blood, taken at baseline. The CDR3 loop is CASTSPGTSGSADTQYF. The CDR3 DNA sequence: TGTGCCAGCACCAGCCCTGGGACTAGCGGGAGCGCAGATACGCAGTATTTT.